This TCR beta chain was documented in a study of beta chain features in type 1 diabetes. Study findings and constraints: Naive, central memory and Treg TCRB repertoires seemed to resemble each other more closely in patients than they did in healthy donors.

The study reverse transcribed the entire isolated RNA, so it sequenced expressed TCRB transcripts. Profiling relied on immunoSEQ multiplex PCR, and the TCRdb table lists in-frame clones only, not all of them. Of about 370,000 clones listed, around 16% are singletons. About this clone: Its antigen remains unidentified.

The CDR3 covers 19 residues. J lost 5 bases, V lost 3 bases, and 16 bases had no gene match. Germline V gives CDR1 MGHRA, CDR2 YSYEKL. The V gene is TRBV4-1, the J gene TRBJ2-4; 10 bases fit TRBD2. The sample taken for sequencing was naive CD4+ T cells from blood. This receptor was identified in a woman aged 18-35 years in good health. CDR3 DNA sequence: TGCGCCAGCAGCCAGTCGGTCTTCCTAGCGGGGGAAGCGGAAAACATTCAGTACTTC. Amino acid sequence: CASSQSVFLAGEAENIQYF.